The 9 T cell receptor beta chains below come from one sample, sequenced in a study of cytomegalovirus exposure and HLA in healthy donors. 13 Jbeta primers and 60 Vbeta primers were used for the PCR. The assay was immunoSEQ multiplex PCR, and TCRdb's table has in-frame clones only and misses some. The sample lists over 100,000 clones, over 75% occurring once. What was sequenced was PBMCs. The receptors were sampled from a man between 40 and 49 years old in good health and CMV-seropositive.

This clone was observed a few times. The rearrangement links TRBV7-9 to TRBJ2-3, with TRBD1 as a possible D gene (5 bases). The CDR3 has 15 residues. Germline CDR1 SEHNR, CDR2 FQNEAQ (reference sequence). Trimming shortened V by 5 bases and J by 0 bases, and 12 bases separated the two germline ends. DNA for the CDR3: TGTGCCAGCAGCCTTCAGGGCGCAAGCACAGATACGCAGTATTTT. Translated: CASSLQGASTDTQYF.

This clone showed up just a few times. The gene calls are TRBV5-1 and TRBJ1-6; weak D call: TRBD1 (6 bases). Between the trimmed V and J ends, which lost 4 bases and 4 bases, there was a span of 12 bases. Germline CDR1 SGHRS, CDR2 YFSETQ. The CDR3 is made up of 15 amino acids. This CDR3 reads CASSSRQDYNSPLHF. Here the CDR3 DNA reads TGCGCCAGCAGCAGTAGACAGGATTATAATTCACCCCTCCACTTT. The full variable domain, rest sourced from reference TRBV5-1 and TRBJ1-6, is KAGVTQTPRYLIKTRGQQVTLSCSPISGHRSVSWYQQTPGQGLQFLFEYFSETQRNKGNFPGRFSGRQFSNSRSEMNVSTLELGDSALYLCASSSRQDYNSPLHFGNGTRLTVT.

The chain uses TRBV18 and TRBJ2-1; D may be TRBD2 (6 bases). CDR1 KGHSH and CDR2 LQKENI come from the germline V gene. CDR3 size: 16 residues. Trimming removed 4 bases from V and 5 bases from J, with 18 bases in between. CDR3 sequence: CASSRRPPRGDNEQFF. In DNA, the CDR3 is TGTGCCAGCTCACGCCGTCCCCCGCGGGGCGACAATGAGCAGTTCTTC.

The CDR3 protein is CAPGADRSYNEQFF. CDR3 nucleotide sequence: TGTGCCCCCGGTGCAGACAGAAGCTACAATGAGCAGTTCTTC. The genes are TRBV6-5 and TRBJ2-1; a weak D match, TRBD1 (5 bases). Deletions cut 11 bases from V and 3 bases from J, with 17 bases between. The CDR3 extends over 14 amino acids. Looked up from germline, CDR1 is MNHEY and CDR2 is SVGAGI.

The J gene is TRBJ2-2, the V gene TRBV7-2; 7 bases agree with TRBD1. Germline CDR1 reads SGHTA; CDR2 reads FQGNSA. The CDR3 extends over 14 amino acids. V dropped 4 bases and J dropped 1; count of bases not matched to a gene: 0. CDR3 DNA sequence: TGTGCCAGCAGCTACAGGGGGAACACCGGGGAGCTGTTTTTT. As protein: CASSYRGNTGELFF.

The chain carries TRBV7-2 and TRBJ2-5; 9 nucleotides match TRBD1. V shed 4 bases, J shed 5 bases, and the junction held 8 bases outside the gene matches. This CDR3 is built from 15 residues. CDR1 and CDR2 from the germline V gene are SGHTA and FQGNSA. In DNA, the CDR3 is TGTGCCAGCAGCTCTGTGACAGGGGGGTGGGAGACCCAGTACTTC. It codes for CASSSVTGGWETQYF.

This clone has a handful of counts. This rearrangement joins TRBV6-1 to TRBJ1-2, with 7 bases identical to TRBD1. The CDR3 loop spans 15 amino acids. V shed 3 bases, J shed 8 bases, and the junction held 12 bases outside the gene matches. Germline-derived CDR1 and CDR2 are MNHNS and SASEGT. The DNA of the CDR3 is TGTGCCAGCAGTGAGAGACAGGGAGGCCCCGACGGCTACACCTTC. Its translation: CASSERQGGPDGYTF.

V is TRBV5-1 and J is TRBJ2-3; TRBD2 matches at 11 bases. The CDR3 extends over 17 amino acids. Germline CDR1 and CDR2: SGHRS and YFSETQ. J gave up 5 bases and V 4 bases, and 12 bases lay outside the gene matches. This CDR3 reads CASSAQLAGGPGDTQYF. Here the CDR3 DNA reads TGCGCCAGCAGCGCGCAGTTAGCGGGGGGGCCGGGAGATACGCAGTATTTT.

The chain employs TRBV5-5 and TRBJ2-2; the D is unclear. The CDR3 loop spans 17 amino acids. Germline assignment: CDR1 SGHKS and CDR2 YYEKEE (reference sequence). Trimming stripped 0 bases from V and 2 bases from J, with 14 bases between. CDR3 sequence: CASSLESVLSNTGELFF. CDR3 nucleotides: TGTGCCAGCAGCTTGGAGTCAGTCCTCTCAAACACCGGGGAGCTGTTTTTT.